This T cell receptor beta chain was retrieved from a study of T cell changes during pregnancy in multiple sclerosis. Sequencing was performed with immunoSEQ multiplex PCR; in TCRdb, only in-frame clones are kept and a portion is missing. Of about 100,000 clones listed, 90% to 95% are singletons. V was pared by 5 bases and J by 5 bases, with 9 bases of the junction left unmatched. Germline V gene lookup returns CDR1 SGHDN and CDR2 FVKESK. This CDR3 spans 15 amino acids. The clonotype was recovered from a female donor with multiple sclerosis, enrolled in a pregnancy study. The gene calls are TRBV14 and TRBJ2-3; the match to TRBD1 covers 8 bases. This specimen consisted of peripheral blood, obtained in the second trimester of pregnancy. CDR3 amino acids: CASSDQGAREDTQYF. The DNA for the CDR3 is TGTGCCAGCAGCGACCAGGGGGCGCGTGAAGATACGCAGTATTTT.